This T cell receptor (beta chain) derives from a study of control samples from healthy donors and cancer patients. Sequencing used immunoSEQ multiplex PCR; TCRdb keeps in-frame clones, though not all of them. This sample yields approximately 84,000 clones, of which roughly nine tenths are seen a single time; 15% to 18% belongs to the top ten. CDR1 and CDR2 from the germline V gene are KGHSH and LQKENI. The CDR3 is made up of 12 amino acids. V shed 4 bases and J shed 8 bases, with 8 bases lying between them. The source is a man aged 25 to 45 in good health. The sample taken for sequencing was blood. The genes are TRBV18 and TRBJ1-4; tentative D call: TRBD1 (5 bases). The CDR3 spells CASSQKGEKLFF. DNA for the CDR3: TGTGCCAGCTCACAGAAGGGGGAAAAACTGTTTTTT.